These T cell receptor beta chains were read from a single sample in a study of T cells in Graves' hyperthyroidism and ophthalmopathy. TCRdb used MiXCR to reprocess the multiplex PCR reads, holding one entry per CDR3 protein. The table includes roughly 500,000 distinct CDR3 sequences, roughly a quarter detected once. The sample was blood. The receptors here all came from a woman in her twenties or thirties with Graves' ophthalmopathy. Each CDR3 is given with its conserved first and last residue. A D gene is named only where the DNA matches it firmly. A row's size may be missing; if present it is once, few, many or a size class.

CDR3 length	J gene	V gene	D gene	clone size	CDR3 protein	CDR3 DNA
16	TRBJ1-3	TRBV6-2/TRBV6-3	.	.	CASSYSPSQPGNTIYF	TGTGCCAGCAGTTACTCGCCCAGCCAGCCAGGAAACACCATATATTTT
14	TRBJ1-5	TRBV12-3/TRBV12-4	.	many	CASQAGLGNQPQHF	TGTGCCAGCCAAGCGGGGCTGGGCAATCAGCCCCAGCATTTT
16	TRBJ2-2	TRBV6-1	TRBD2	.	CASRGGTSGGTGELFF	TGTGCCAGCAGAGGAGGGACTAGCGGAGGGACCGGGGAGCTGTTTTTT
15	TRBJ1-2	TRBV28	.	.	CASSIPRGAIYGYTF	TGTGCCAGCAGTATTCCCAGGGGCGCGATCTATGGCTACACCTTC
13	TRBJ1-2	TRBV12-3/TRBV12-4	.	many	CASSLRQARGYTF	TGTGCCAGCAGTTTAAGGCAGGCAAGAGGCTACACCTTC
14	TRBJ2-7	TRBV6-1	TRBD1	.	CASAGQDFSYEQYF	TGTGCCAGCGCCGGACAGGACTTCTCCTACGAGCAGTACTTC
20	TRBJ1-1	TRBV30	.	many	CAWSVHMYKATTRMNTEAFF	TGTGCCTGGAGTGTACACATGTACAAGGCCACAACCCGCATGAACACTGAAGCTTTCTTT
13	TRBJ2-7	TRBV20-1	TRBD1	.	CSAHSSGGYEQYF	TGCAGTGCCCACTCGTCAGGGGGCTACGAGCAGTACTTC
15	TRBJ2-5	TRBV10-3	.	few	CAISEVAGAGETQYF	TGTGCCATCAGTGAGGTTGCGGGGGCCGGGGAGACCCAGTACTTC
15	TRBJ2-2	TRBV6-1	TRBD2	.	CASSDSGSGTGELFF	TGTGCCAGCAGTGACAGCGGGAGTGGCACCGGGGAGCTGTTTTTT
16	TRBJ1-1	TRBV7-9	.	many	CASSSEGPVMNTEAFF	TGTGCCAGCAGCTCAGAGGGCCCAGTAATGAACACTGAAGCTTTCTTT
18	TRBJ2-6	TRBV2	.	few	CASSEGGYRSSGANVLTF	TGTGCCAGCAGTGAAGGTGGTTACAGGAGCTCTGGGGCCAACGTCCTGACTTTC
14	TRBJ2-2	TRBV4-1	.	.	CASRGGINTGELFF	TGCGCCAGCAGGGGTGGGATCAACACCGGGGAGCTGTTTTTT
14	TRBJ2-5	TRBV4-2	.	.	CASSGLGGMETQYF	TGTGCCAGCAGCGGGCTAGGAGGGATGGAGACCCAGTACTTC
14	TRBJ1-2	TRBV20-1	.	few	CSARVIIPNYGYTF	TGCAGTGCTAGAGTGATAATCCCTAACTATGGCTACACCTTC
14	TRBJ1-2	TRBV12-5	.	many	CASGFAGSVYGYTF	TGTGCTAGTGGTTTCGCCGGGAGTGTCTATGGCTACACCTTC
15	TRBJ1-4	TRBV18	TRBD1	.	CASSLVLGTDEKLFF	TGTGCCAGCTCCCTCGTGCTTGGGACAGATGAAAAACTGTTTTTT
14	TRBJ2-2	TRBV19	.	few	CASKSQGNTGELFF	TGTGCCAGTAAAAGCCAGGGGAACACCGGGGAGCTGTTTTTT
15	TRBJ2-5	TRBV12-3/TRBV12-4	.	few	CASTPRGRGWETQYF	TGTGCCAGCACCCCCCGGGGCAGGGGATGGGAGACCCAGTACTTC
13	TRBJ1-2	TRBV7-2	TRBD1	many	CASSSGQGTGYTF	TGTGCCAGCAGCTCAGGACAGGGTACGGGCTACACCTTC
16	TRBJ1-5	TRBV24-1	TRBD1	many	CAIHRDRGGSNQPQHF	TGTGCCATTCACCGGGACAGGGGAGGAAGCAATCAGCCCCAGCATTTT
15	TRBJ2-2	TRBV5-1	TRBD2	many	CASSTASGNTGELFF	TGCGCCAGCAGCACCGCTAGCGGGAACACCGGGGAGCTGTTTTTT
15	TRBJ2-7	TRBV7-2	.	many	CASSLAGAGYYEQYF	TGTGCCAGCAGCTTAGCGGGAGCAGGCTACTACGAGCAGTACTTC
12	TRBJ1-1	TRBV29-1	.	.	CSETWMGTEAFF	TGCAGCGAGACATGGATGGGAACTGAAGCTTTCTTT
14	TRBJ1-3	TRBV6-5	TRBD1	.	CASSYADRGNTIYF	TGTGCCAGCAGTTACGCGGACAGGGGAAACACCATATATTTT
16	TRBJ1-5	TRBV6-1	TRBD1	.	CASSEAGTGGNQPQHF	TGTGCCAGCAGTGAAGCAGGAACAGGGGGCAATCAGCCCCAGCATTTT
14	TRBJ2-7	TRBV28	.	.	CASSTGLQGYEQYF	TGTGCCAGCAGTACGGGATTACAGGGCTACGAGCAGTACTTC
14	TRBJ2-5	TRBV5-1	.	many	CASSPGTLQETQYF	TGCGCCAGCAGCCCCGGGACACTTCAAGAGACCCAGTACTTC
15	TRBJ1-1	TRBV20-1	.	once	CSARDGQLLYTEAFF	TGCAGTGCTAGAGATGGACAGCTACTCTACACTGAAGCTTTCTTT
17	TRBJ2-5	TRBV11-2	TRBD2	.	CASSLDRTSGRGETQYF	TGTGCCAGCAGCTTAGACCGGACTAGCGGGAGGGGAGAGACCCAGTACTTC
15	TRBJ1-2	TRBV7-9	TRBD1	many	CASSLGTGTAYGYTF	TGTGCCAGCAGCTTAGGAACAGGGACAGCCTATGGCTACACCTTC
17	TRBJ1-3	TRBV6-5	.	.	CASSYSLGGRGGNTIYF	TGTGCCAGCAGTTACTCGCTCGGGGGGCGAGGAGGAAACACCATATATTTT
11	TRBJ2-5	TRBV28	.	many	CATHALETQYF	TGTGCCACCCATGCCTTAGAGACCCAGTACTTC
14	TRBJ1-2	TRBV6-1	.	.	CASSEVSGVYGYTF	TGTGCCAGCAGTGAAGTGTCAGGGGTCTATGGCTACACCTTC
15	TRBJ1-1	TRBV5-1	TRBD1	many	CASSGMTGYDTEAFF	TGCGCCAGCAGCGGAATGACAGGGTACGACACTGAAGCTTTCTTT
18	TRBJ1-2	TRBV19	TRBD1	many	CASSRDRAGFGSNYGYTF	TGTGCCAGTAGTAGGGACAGGGCGGGATTCGGAAGTAACTATGGCTACACCTTC
15	TRBJ2-5	TRBV20-1	.	.	CSAPLFTRGQETQYF	TGCAGTGCACCATTGTTTACCCGGGGCCAAGAGACCCAGTACTTC
15	TRBJ2-5	TRBV7-3	.	many	CASSLTGSPQETQYF	TGTGCCAGCAGCTTAACGGGGTCTCCCCAAGAGACCCAGTACTTC
15	TRBJ2-7	TRBV7-9	.	.	CASSFEDMHYDEQYF	TGTGCCAGCAGCTTCGAGGACATGCATTACGACGAGCAGTACTTC
16	TRBJ2-7	TRBV10-3	TRBD2	many	CAIRTGTSGGLNEQYF	TGTGCCATTCGTACCGGGACTAGCGGGGGTCTAAACGAGCAGTACTTC